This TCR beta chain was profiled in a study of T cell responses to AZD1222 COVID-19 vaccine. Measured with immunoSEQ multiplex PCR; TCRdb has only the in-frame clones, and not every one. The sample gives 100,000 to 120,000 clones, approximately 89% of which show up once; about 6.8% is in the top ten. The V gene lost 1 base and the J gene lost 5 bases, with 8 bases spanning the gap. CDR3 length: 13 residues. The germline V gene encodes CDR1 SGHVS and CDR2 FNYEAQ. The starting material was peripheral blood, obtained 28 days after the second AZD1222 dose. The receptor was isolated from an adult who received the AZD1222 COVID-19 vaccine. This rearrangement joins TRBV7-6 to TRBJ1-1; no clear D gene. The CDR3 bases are TGTGCCAGCAGCTTAGGGTCGAAAACTGAAGCTTTCTTT. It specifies CASSLGSKTEAFF.